Listed here are 17 T cell receptor beta chains from one sample, sequenced in a study of T cell responses to AZD1222 COVID-19 vaccine. Clones were read by immunoSEQ multiplex PCR, and TCRdb kept only the in-frame ones, dropping some. The sample includes 80,000 to 90,000 clones, 90% to 95% of them seen just once. This sample comprised peripheral blood, obtained on day 0 of MenACWY control vaccination. Receptors originate from an adult in good health.

The V call is TRBV3-1 (or the pseudogene TRBV3-2), the J call TRBJ2-1, with TRBD2 identical over 11 bases. CDR1 and CDR2 (germline): LGHDT, YNNKEL (reference sequence). The junction had 9 bases not matched to a gene; V was cut back by 5 bases and J by 6 bases. CDR3 size: 16 residues. The DNA of the CDR3 is TGTGCCAGCAGCTCTTATAGCGGGGGGGCTCTCAATGAGCAGTTCTTC. Its translation is CASSSYSGGALNEQFF.

The chain links TRBV6-4 to TRBJ1-5; tentatively, D is TRBD1 (6 bases). V was shortened by 4 bases and J by 3 bases, with 13 bases between the two germline ends. The CDR3 length is 15 residues. CDR1 is MRHNA and CDR2 is SNTAGT in the germline V gene. The CDR3 sequence: CASSASTGHNQPQHF. Here the CDR3 DNA reads TGTGCCAGCAGTGCCAGTACGGGACACAATCAGCCCCAGCATTTT.

The chain recombines TRBV3-1 (or the pseudogene TRBV3-2) with TRBJ1-1, with D possibly matching TRBD1 (5 bases). CDR3 length equals 15 residues. Germline assignment: CDR1 LGHDT and CDR2 YNNKEL (reference sequence). V gave up 2 bases and J gave up 0 bases, with 10 bases separating them. CDR3 coding DNA: TGTGCCAGCAGCCAAACAGGCGCCATGAACACTGAAGCTTTCTTT. Protein product: CASSQTGAMNTEAFF.

This clone was picked up one time. The chain recombines TRBV6-6 with TRBJ2-5; D unclear. This CDR3 contains 14 residues. Looked up from germline, CDR1 is MNHNY and CDR2 is SVGAGI (reference sequence). Between the trimmed V and J ends, which lost 0 bases and 2 bases, there was a span of 7 bases. The CDR3 reads CASSYSTQQETQYF. The CDR3 DNA is TGTGCCAGCAGTTACTCGACGCAGCAAGAGACCCAGTACTTC.

The rearrangement joins TRBV6-5 to TRBJ1-2; D call uncertain. There are 15 residues in the CDR3. Trimming stripped 5 bases from V and 4 bases from J, with 17 bases between. Germline lookup yields CDR1 MNHEY and CDR2 SVGAGI. CDR3 residues: CASSPGEGLVYGYTF. The DNA for the CDR3 is TGTGCCAGCAGTCCTGGGGAAGGGCTCGTCTATGGCTACACCTTC.

The chain employs TRBV5-4 and TRBJ2-1, with D possibly TRBD2 on 5 matching bases. From germline, CDR1 is SGHNT and CDR2 YYREEE (reference sequence). CDR3 size: 12 residues. Trimming removed 0 bases at V and 8 bases at J, with 6 bases between. The CDR3 region is CASSLGGYEQFF. CDR3 in DNA: TGTGCCAGCAGCTTGGGAGGGTATGAGCAGTTCTTC.

The V and J genes are TRBV7-9 and TRBJ2-2; D unclear. V was trimmed by 1 base and J by 5 bases, leaving 8 bases between them. The CDR3 consists of 14 residues. Germline loops: CDR1 SEHNR, CDR2 FQNEAQ (reference sequence). CDR3: CASSLVRITGELFF. CDR3 coding DNA: TGTGCCAGCAGCTTAGTGCGTATAACCGGGGAGCTGTTTTTT.

The V call is TRBV19, the J call TRBJ1-6; no clear D. The CDR3 contains 15 residues. With 3 bases removed from V and 6 bases from J, the gap between germline ends came to 12 bases. CDR1 LNHDA and CDR2 SQIVND come from the germline V gene (reference sequence). CDR3 sequence: CASSIMPGGNSPLHF. In DNA, the CDR3 is TGTGCCAGTAGTATCATGCCAGGAGGTAATTCACCCCTCCACTTT.

The chain links TRBV11-3 to TRBJ2-7; 7 bases are shared with TRBD1. V lost 2 bases and J lost 5; bases outside the gene matches: 3. Per the germline V gene, CDR1 is SGHNT and CDR2 is YENEEA. The CDR3 contains 13 residues. The CDR3 region is CASSLRTGHEQYF. Here the CDR3 DNA reads TGTGCCAGCAGCTTAAGGACAGGCCACGAGCAGTACTTC.

The chain couples TRBV28 to TRBJ1-2, with TRBD1 matching 7 bases. Trimming took 7 bases from V and 2 from J; bases not matched to a gene: 10. Per the germline V gene, CDR1 is MDHEN and CDR2 is SYDVKM. CDR3 length equals 15 residues. This chain's CDR3 is CASKTTGSMNYGYTF. The CDR3 DNA is TGTGCCAGCAAAACGACAGGGTCTATGAACTATGGCTACACCTTC.

The chain uses TRBV5-1 and TRBJ1-1; 8 nucleotides align to TRBD1. Per the germline V gene, CDR1 is SGHRS and CDR2 is YFSETQ. This CDR3 has 15 residues. Losses at the gene ends were 4 bases for V and 4 bases for J; bases not matched to a gene: 9. This CDR3 reads CASSRLTGGRTEAFF. Written as DNA, the CDR3 is TGCGCCAGCAGCAGACTAACAGGGGGACGCACTGAAGCTTTCTTT. The whole variable domain, remainder taken from reference TRBV5-1 and TRBJ1-1, is KAGVTQTPRYLIKTRGQQVTLSCSPISGHRSVSWYQQTPGQGLQFLFEYFSETQRNKGNFPGRFSGRQFSNSRSEMNVSTLELGDSALYLCASSRLTGGRTEAFFGQGTRLTVV.

The CDR3 region has the DNA TGTGCCAGCACGCCCCTCGGGACTAGCGGAGACAATGAGCAGTTCTTC. Its protein product is CASTPLGTSGDNEQFF. V and J are TRBV6-6 and TRBJ2-1; 11 bases are shared with TRBD2. Germline values: CDR1 MNHNY, CDR2 SVGAGI (reference sequence). The CDR3 covers 16 residues. Losses at the gene ends were 7 bases for V and 5 bases for J; bases not matched to a gene: 10.

The gene calls are TRBV4-3 and TRBJ2-2; D call uncertain. The CDR3 is made up of 13 amino acids. Germline-derived CDR1 and CDR2 are LGHNA and YSLEER. Trimming stripped 0 bases from V and 7 bases from J, with 6 bases between. The CDR3 DNA follows: TGCGCCAGCAGCCAAGAATGGGACGGGGAGCTGTTTTTT. Translated: CASSQEWDGELFF.

The V call is TRBV12-3 or TRBV12-4, the J call TRBJ1-5; the D gene is possibly TRBD1 (5 bases). The CDR3 is made up of 12 amino acids. Trimming stripped 6 bases from V and 6 bases from J, with 9 bases between. The CDR3 loop reads CASSNQGQPQHF. CDR3 DNA sequence: TGTGCCAGCAGCAACCAGGGTCAGCCCCAGCATTTT.

This clone was recorded only once. This chain uses TRBV12-3 or TRBV12-4 with TRBJ1-4; D not resolved. CDR3 length: 13 residues. Trimming cost V 4 bases and J 4 bases, with 7 bases left between them. The CDR3 sequence is CASSYQSNEKLFF. CDR3 bases: TGTGCCAGCAGTTACCAGAGTAATGAAAAACTGTTTTTT.

The DNA for the CDR3 is TGTGCCAGCAGCTCGGTAGGACAGACCTATAATTCACCCCTCCACTTT. It yields the protein CASSSVGQTYNSPLHF. The chain combines TRBV7-2 with TRBJ1-6; D may be TRBD1 (6 bases). The V gene's germline CDR1 is SGHTA and CDR2 FQGNSA. Deletions cut 4 bases from V and 2 bases from J, with 12 bases between. The CDR3 sequence is 16 residues long.

The CDR3 sequence is CASTSPVYSNQPQHF. The DNA for the CDR3 is TGTGCCAGCACCTCCCCAGTGTATAGCAATCAGCCCCAGCATTTT. The V gene is TRBV28, the J gene TRBJ1-5; D is unclear. Trimming removed 7 bases from V and 0 bases from J, with 13 bases in between. Looked up from germline, CDR1 is MDHEN and CDR2 is SYDVKM. The CDR3 extends over 15 amino acids.